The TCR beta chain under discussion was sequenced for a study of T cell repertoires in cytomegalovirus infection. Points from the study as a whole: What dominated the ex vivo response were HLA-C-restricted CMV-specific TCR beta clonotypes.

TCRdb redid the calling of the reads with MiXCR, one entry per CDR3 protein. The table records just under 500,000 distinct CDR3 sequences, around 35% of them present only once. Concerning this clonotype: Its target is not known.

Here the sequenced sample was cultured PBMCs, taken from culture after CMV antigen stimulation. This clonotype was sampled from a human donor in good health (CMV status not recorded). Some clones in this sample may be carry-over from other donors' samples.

CDR3 residues: CASSQDAGVGSPLHF. CDR3 sequence (DNA): TGTGCCAGCAGCCAAGATGCGGGAGTTGGGTCACCCCTCCACTTT. The chain couples TRBV14 to TRBJ1-6; the D is unclear. The length of the CDR3 is 15 residues. Germline V gene data show CDR1 as SGHDN and CDR2 as FVKESK. V lost 0 bases and J lost 10, with 13 bases in between. Full variable domain (missing parts from reference TRBV14 and TRBJ1-6): EAGVTQFPSHSVIEKGQTVTLRCDPISGHDNLYWYRRVMGKEIKFLLHFVKESKQDESGMPNNRFLAERTGGTYSTLKVQPAELEDSGVYFCASSQDAGVGSPLHFGNGTRLTVT.